Shown below are 25 T cell receptor beta chains from a single sample sequenced in a study of T cells after yellow fever vaccination. TCRdb re-analysed the 5' RACE reads in MiXCR, keeping a single row per CDR3 protein. This sample has roughly 260,000 distinct CDR3 sequences, with about an eighth found just once. The starting material was CD4+ T cells sorted from PBMCs, obtained 45 days after the yellow fever booster vaccination. These receptors came from a man aged 25 to 40 who received the YFV17D yellow fever vaccine.

This clonotype came up many times. This rearrangement joins TRBV12-3 or TRBV12-4 to TRBJ2-7; the match to TRBD1 covers 10 bases. This CDR3 region has 15 residues. J gave up 3 bases and V 6 bases, and 8 bases lay outside the gene matches. The CDR3 loop reads CASSTGQGINYEQYF. CDR3 in DNA: TGTGCCAGCAGCACGGGACAGGGGATAAACTACGAGCAGTACTTC.

V gene TRBV20-1 combines with J gene TRBJ2-1; D gene ambiguous. This CDR3 contains 14 residues. The ends were cut back, 5 bases at V and 0 bases at J, with 11 bases in the middle. The germline V gene has CDR1 DFQATT and CDR2 SNEGSKA (reference sequence). The CDR3 nucleotides are TGCAGTGCTGGGGAACCTTTCTCCTACAATGAGCAGTTCTTC. Residues: CSAGEPFSYNEQFF.

A few counts support this clonotype. The chain couples TRBV12-3 or TRBV12-4 to TRBJ2-7, with D possibly matching TRBD2 (5 bases). The ends were cut back, 4 bases at V and 6 bases at J, with 19 bases in the middle. The CDR3 is 15 amino acids. CDR3 nucleotides: TGTGCCAGCAGTTCCTCCGGGTCCCGGGGAAGCGAGCAGTACTTC. This translates into CASSSSGSRGSEQYF.

As concerns this clonotype: This may be a read error: a much more frequent sequence differs by one nucleotide. This rearrangement joins TRBV20-1 to TRBJ2-2, with TRBD2 matching over 11 bases. This CDR3 has 13 amino acids. Looked up from germline, CDR1 is DFQATT and CDR2 is SNEGSKA (reference sequence). CDR3 DNA: TGCAGTGCTCCTGGGACTAGCGGCGGGGAGATGTTTTTT. Amino acid sequence: CSAPGTSGGEMFF.

The chain is built from TRBV3-1 and TRBJ2-7, with 7 bases aligning to TRBD2. V dropped 4 bases and J dropped 2; count of bases not matched to a gene: 8. Germline-derived CDR1 and CDR2 are LGHDT and YNNKEL (reference sequence). CDR3 length: 15 amino acids. The CDR3 loop reads CASSLPGLDTYEQYF. CDR3 nucleotides: TGTGCCAGCAGCCTCCCAGGACTAGATACCTACGAGCAGTACTTC.

This clonotype was recorded a few times. This sequence joins TRBV20-1 and TRBJ1-3; 8 bases map to TRBD1. J gave up 4 bases and V 6 bases, and 8 bases lay outside the gene matches. The germline gives CDR1 DFQATT, CDR2 SNEGSKA (reference sequence). The CDR3 is 14 residues long. In nucleotides, the CDR3 is TGCAGTGCCACTCTCGGGACAGGAGGAAACACCATATATTTT. Amino acid sequence: CSATLGTGGNTIYF.

Many counts were recorded for this clonotype. The CDR3 region is CASSLGYNQPQHF. The CDR3 bases are TGCGCCAGCAGCTTGGGGTACAATCAGCCCCAGCATTTT. This rearrangement joins TRBV5-1 to TRBJ1-5; D is uncertain. Germline-derived CDR1 and CDR2 are SGHRS and YFSETQ. The V end lost 0 bases, the J end lost 3 bases, and 4 bases lay between the germline ends. The CDR3 is 13 residues long.

The table lists this clonotype with many counts. This chain links TRBV20-1 with TRBJ1-5; no clear D. CDR1 is DFQATT, CDR2 SNEGSKA, per germline (reference sequence). Trimming took off 5 bases at V and 0 bases at J, with 8 bases between the two ends. This CDR3 spans 13 amino acids. CDR3 protein: CSAAVNSNQPQHF. CDR3 DNA sequence: TGCAGTGCTGCCGTTAATAGCAATCAGCCCCAGCATTTT.

This clonotype was detected a few times. This rearrangement joins TRBV12-3 or TRBV12-4 to TRBJ1-1; D is undetermined. This CDR3 contains 10 residues. The V end was cut by 5 bases, the J end by 8 bases, with 6 bases between. Written as DNA, the CDR3 is TGTGCCAGCAGTAGGGTAGAAGCTTTCTTT. It encodes CASSRVEAFF.

This clonotype was detected only a few times. In DNA form, the CDR3 reads TGTGCCTCTATGGAGCAGTTCTTC. Its protein product is CASMEQFF. The rearrangement links TRBV24-1 to TRBJ2-1, with D unclear. V lost 12 bases to trimming and J lost 10 bases, with 6 bases between them. Germline-derived CDR1 and CDR2 are KGHDR and SFDVKD. The CDR3 is 8 amino acids.

This clonotype was detected a few times. The chain joins TRBV15 to TRBJ2-5; 9 bases line up with TRBD2. J was trimmed by 7 bases and V by 0 bases; bases with no gene match: 6. Germline V gene lookup returns CDR1 LNHNV and CDR2 YYDKDF (reference sequence). The CDR3 spans 15 residues. For the CDR3, the DNA is TGTGCCACCAGCAGAGACGGCGGGAGGGCTGGGACCCAGTACTTC. As protein: CATSRDGGRAGTQYF. Looking up the rest from reference TRBV15 and TRBJ2-5 gives the full variable domain: DAMVIQNPRYQVTQFGKPVTLSCSQTLNHNVMYWYQQKSSQAPKLLFHYYDKDFNNEADTPDNFQSRRPNTSFCFLDIRSPGLGDTAMYLCATSRDGGRAGTQYFGPGTRLLVL.

This clonotype was found a few times. This chain joins TRBV7-2 and TRBJ1-1, with unresolved D. Looked up from germline, CDR1 is SGHTA and CDR2 is FQGNSA. Between the trimmed V and J ends, which lost 2 bases and 0 bases, there was a span of 10 bases. CDR3 size: 15 residues. Here the CDR3 DNA reads TGTGCCAGCAGCTTAATGGGCAGCATGAACACTGAAGCTTTCTTT. It specifies CASSLMGSMNTEAFF.

The chain couples TRBV7-9 to TRBJ1-1, with 8 bases matching TRBD1. CDR1 is SEHNR and CDR2 is FQNEAQ in the germline V gene (reference sequence). The CDR3 has 15 residues. V dropped 7 bases and J dropped 1; count of bases not matched to a gene: 8. The CDR3: CASIPAGTGNTEAFF. CDR3 sequence (DNA): TGTGCCAGCATCCCAGCCGGGACAGGGAACACTGAAGCTTTCTTT.

V is TRBV10-3 and J is TRBJ2-5; possible D gene TRBD2, 6 bases. CDR1 and CDR2 from the germline V gene are ENHRY and SYGVKD. There are 15 residues in the CDR3. V was cut by 0 bases and J by 2 bases, with 10 bases left in between. The CDR3, as DNA: TGTGCCATCAGTGAGTCGATGGGAGGACAAGAGACCCAGTACTTC. Amino acid sequence: CAISESMGGQETQYF.

This clonotype was counted between two and nine times. The chain couples TRBV29-1 to TRBJ2-7, with D perhaps matching TRBD1 (6 bases). V was cut by 6 bases and J by 3 bases, with 18 bases left in between. Germline V gene sequence: CDR1 SQVTM, CDR2 ANQGSEA. The CDR3 is 14 amino acids. CDR3 in DNA: TGCAGCGTGAATACAGGGACATCATTCTACGAGCAGTACTTC. It codes for CSVNTGTSFYEQYF.

This clonotype was observed a few times. The V call is TRBV7-2, the J call TRBJ2-5; D remains unclear. The germline V and J ends were trimmed by 0 bases and 5 bases, with 10 bases remaining between them. CDR1 and CDR2 (germline): SGHTA, FQGNSA. This CDR3 contains 14 residues. DNA of the CDR3: TGTGCCAGCAGCTTAGCGGAGTTTTTTGAGACCCAGTACTTC. Protein product: CASSLAEFFETQYF.

In this sample, this clonotype turned up many times. The chain uses TRBV18 and TRBJ2-7, with D perhaps TRBD1 (6 bases). Germline lookup yields CDR1 KGHSH and CDR2 LQKENI. This CDR3 spans 13 amino acids. Trimming pared 6 bases from V and 5 bases from J, leaving 14 bases between. CDR3 loop: CASSPTGHDEQYF. The CDR3 DNA follows: TGTGCCAGCTCCCCGACAGGTCATGACGAGCAGTACTTC.

The CDR3 spells CASSPAGTGKNIQYF. The CDR3 nucleotides read TGTGCCAGCTCACCGGCTGGGACAGGGAAAAACATTCAGTACTTC. This chain uses TRBV18 with TRBJ2-4; 9 bases map to TRBD1. The CDR3 length is 15 residues. With V trimmed by 3 bases and J by 4 bases, 4 bases remained unmatched. Germline values: CDR1 KGHSH, CDR2 LQKENI.

This clonotype has just a few counts. This sequence joins TRBV6-5 and TRBJ2-4; 9 bases are a match to TRBD2. This CDR3 is built from 15 residues. The germline V gene has CDR1 MNHEY and CDR2 SVGAGI. V was clipped by 2 bases and J by 6 bases; unmatched bases: 5. The CDR3 sequence is CASSYGTTSGNIQYF. DNA of the CDR3: TGTGCCAGCAGTTACGGAACGACTAGCGGAAACATTCAGTACTTC.

This clonotype appeared a few times. The rearrangement links TRBV5-1 to TRBJ2-2; D may be TRBD1 (5 bases). Deletions cut 3 bases from V and 0 bases from J, with 6 bases between. The length of the CDR3 is 14 residues. From germline, CDR1 is SGHRS and CDR2 YFSETQ. The CDR3 coding sequence is TGCGCCAGCAGCTCGACAGCGAACACCGGGGAGCTGTTTTTT. Amino acids: CASSSTANTGELFF. Together with reference TRBV5-1 and TRBJ2-2, the CDR3 gives the full variable domain: KAGVTQTPRYLIKTRGQQVTLSCSPISGHRSVSWYQQTPGQGLQFLFEYFSETQRNKGNFPGRFSGRQFSNSRSEMNVSTLELGDSALYLCASSSTANTGELFFGEGSRLTVL.

This clonotype was detected many times. The V and J genes are TRBV20-1 and TRBJ2-1; TRBD2 might be the D (5 bases). Trimming cost V 6 bases and J 5 bases, with 17 bases left between them. CDR3 size: 14 residues. From germline, CDR1 is DFQATT and CDR2 SNEGSKA (reference sequence). CDR3 nucleotide sequence: TGCAGTGCATCTCGGACGGGGAAGCACAATGAGCAGTTCTTC. Its protein is CSASRTGKHNEQFF.

Only a few counts were recorded for this clonotype. This chain links TRBV5-1 with TRBJ2-5; D is unresolved. The CDR3 covers 11 residues. Looked up from germline, CDR1 is SGHRS and CDR2 is YFSETQ. V dropped 4 bases and J dropped 3 bases, with 4 bases sitting between them. The CDR3 DNA reads as TGCGCCAGCAGCGTGGAAGAGACCCAGTACTTC. It is translated as CASSVEETQYF.

As regards this clonotype: The junction and the germline gene differ at one end; a read error may be behind it. The chain carries TRBV7-9 and TRBJ2-2, with D tentatively TRBD1 or TRBD2 (5 bases each). Looked up from germline, CDR1 is SEHNR and CDR2 is FQNEAQ (reference sequence). The CDR3 has 15 amino acids. CDR3 nucleotide sequence: TGTGCCAGCAGCTTACTACTGATGGACACCGGGGAGCTGATTTTT. It specifies CASSLLLMDTGELIF.

The chain is built from TRBV7-8 and TRBJ2-1, with D perhaps TRBD2 (5 bases). Trimming took off 5 bases at V and 2 bases at J, with 16 bases between the two ends. Germline V lookup: CDR1 SGHVS, CDR2 FQNEAQ. There are 16 residues in the CDR3. The CDR3 region is CASSPRSGLAYNEQFF. As DNA, the CDR3 is TGTGCCAGCAGCCCGCGGAGTGGACTGGCCTACAATGAGCAGTTCTTC.

In DNA form, the CDR3 reads TGTGCCAGCAGCCACGAACCGGGACAACCGAGAGAGCTGTTTTTT. It is translated as CASSHEPGQPRELFF. V usage is TRBV7-8 and J usage is TRBJ2-2, with D possibly being TRBD1 (6 bases). Germline CDR1 is SGHVS and CDR2 is FQNEAQ. V was trimmed by 5 bases and J by 11 bases, leaving 21 bases between them. The CDR3 totals 15 residues.